A selection of T cell receptor beta chains follows, all from one sample in a study of control samples from healthy donors and cancer patients. Sequencing used immunoSEQ multiplex PCR; TCRdb keeps in-frame clones, though not all of them. The sample lists 90,000 to 100,000 clones, 79% seen once, with about 10% in the top ten. Material for sequencing was blood. These receptors all stem from a woman aged 30 to 39 in good health. CDR3s include the opening cysteine and the closing phenylalanine or tryptophan. D genes are given only for firm matches.

V	D	J	CDR3	DNA
TRBV6-5	TRBD1	TRBJ1-2	CASSVDRSYGYTF	TGTGCCAGCAGCGTGGACAGGAGCTATGGCTACACCTTC
TRBV19	.	TRBJ1-5	CASSISLRFERPQHF	TGTGCCAGTAGTATTAGTCTCCGCTTCGAACGGCCCCAGCATTTT
TRBV30	TRBD1	TRBJ2-5	CAWSVGLGGTGFQETQYF	TGTGCCTGGAGTGTTGGACTTGGCGGGACAGGGTTTCAAGAGACCCAGTACTTC
TRBV4-1	.	TRBJ2-3	CASSHTPGPNTDTQYF	TGCGCCAGCAGCCATACACCGGGACCGAACACAGATACGCAGTATTTT
TRBV18	TRBD2	TRBJ2-3	CASSTGGGPSTDTQYF	TGTGCCAGCTCAACGGGCGGGGGGCCGAGCACAGATACGCAGTATTTT
TRBV12-3/TRBV12-4	.	TRBJ1-4	CASLDWSEKLFF	TGTGCCAGTTTAGACTGGAGTGAAAAACTGTTTTTT
TRBV9	TRBD2	TRBJ2-3	CASSDDPRAGEADTQYF	TGTGCCAGCAGCGACGACCCGCGGGCGGGGGAGGCAGATACGCAGTATTTT
TRBV15	.	TRBJ2-7	CATSRAGTQYAYEQYF	TGTGCCACCAGCAGAGCCGGGACACAATACGCGTACGAGCAGTACTTC
TRBV6-5	.	TRBJ1-6	CASSYSPSSYNSPLHF	TGTGCCAGCAGTTACTCTCCGAGCTCCTATAATTCACCCCTCCACTTT
TRBV10-3	.	TRBJ1-6	CAISDPGSSYNSPLHF	TGTGCCATCAGTGACCCCGGCAGCTCCTATAATTCACCCCTCCACTTT
TRBV5-1	TRBD2	TRBJ2-3	CASSYGRGGTTDTQYF	TGCGCCAGCAGCTATGGGCGGGGGGGCACCACAGATACGCAGTATTTT
TRBV3-1/TRBV3-2	.	TRBJ2-3	CASGLGRASTDTQYF	TGTGCCAGCGGCTTGGGGCGAGCTAGCACAGATACGCAGTATTTT
TRBV29-1	.	TRBJ2-5	CSFRLGVTETQYF	TGCAGCTTCCGACTGGGTGTTACAGAGACCCAGTACTTC
TRBV29-1	TRBD2	TRBJ2-7	CSVRLAGSQEQYF	TGCAGCGTCCGACTAGCGGGGAGTCAAGAGCAGTACTTC
TRBV5-4	TRBD1	TRBJ1-2	CASSRDRDPYGYTF	TGTGCCAGCAGCCGGGACAGGGACCCCTATGGCTACACCTTC